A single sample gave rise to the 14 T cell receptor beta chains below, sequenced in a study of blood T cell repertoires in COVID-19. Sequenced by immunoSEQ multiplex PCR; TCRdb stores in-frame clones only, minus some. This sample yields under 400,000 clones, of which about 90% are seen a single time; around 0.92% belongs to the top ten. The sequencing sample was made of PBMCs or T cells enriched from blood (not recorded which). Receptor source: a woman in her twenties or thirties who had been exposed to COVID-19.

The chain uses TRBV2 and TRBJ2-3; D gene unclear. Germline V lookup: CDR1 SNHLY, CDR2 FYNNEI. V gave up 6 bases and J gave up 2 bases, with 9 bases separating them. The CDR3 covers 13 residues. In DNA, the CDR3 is TGTGCCAGCAGGGCGGAACTCACAGATACGCAGTATTTT. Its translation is CASRAELTDTQYF.

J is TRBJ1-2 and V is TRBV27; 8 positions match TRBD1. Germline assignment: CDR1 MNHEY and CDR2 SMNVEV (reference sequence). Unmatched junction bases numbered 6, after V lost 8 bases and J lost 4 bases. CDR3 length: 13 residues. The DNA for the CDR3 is TGTGCCAGCCGGGACAGGCGCCCCTATGGCTACACCTTC. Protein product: CASRDRRPYGYTF.

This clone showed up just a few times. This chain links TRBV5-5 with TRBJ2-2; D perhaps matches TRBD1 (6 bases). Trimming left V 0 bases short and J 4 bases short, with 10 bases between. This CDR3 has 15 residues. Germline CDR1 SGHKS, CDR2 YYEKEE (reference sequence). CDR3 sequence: CASSLGGLGTGELFF. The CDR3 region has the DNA TGTGCCAGCAGCTTGGGGGGGCTTGGCACCGGGGAGCTGTTTTTT. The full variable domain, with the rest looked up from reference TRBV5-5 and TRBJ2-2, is DAGVTQSPTHLIKTRGQQVTLRCSPISGHKSVSWYQQVLGQGPQFIFQYYEKEERGRGNFPDRFSARQFPNYSSELNVNALLLGDSALYLCASSLGGLGTGELFFGEGSRLTVL.

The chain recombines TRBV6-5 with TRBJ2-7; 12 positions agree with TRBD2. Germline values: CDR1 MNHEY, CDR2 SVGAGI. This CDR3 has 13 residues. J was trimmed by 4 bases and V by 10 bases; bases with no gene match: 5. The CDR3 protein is CATRTSGIYEQYF. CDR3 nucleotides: TGTGCCACGAGGACTAGCGGGATTTACGAGCAGTACTTC.

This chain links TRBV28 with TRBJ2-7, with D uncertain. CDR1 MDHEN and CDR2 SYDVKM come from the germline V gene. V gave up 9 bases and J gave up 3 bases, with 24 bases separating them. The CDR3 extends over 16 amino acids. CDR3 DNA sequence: TGTGCCAGTCTGCAGCTACTTTCGGAGTCTTGCTACGAGCAGTACTTC. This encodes CASLQLLSESCYEQYF.

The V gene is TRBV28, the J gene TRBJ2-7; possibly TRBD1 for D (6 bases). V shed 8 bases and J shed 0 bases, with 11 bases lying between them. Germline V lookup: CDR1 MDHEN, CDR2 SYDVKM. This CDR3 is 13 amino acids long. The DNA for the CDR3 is TGTGCCAGCTGGGCAGGGGTCTCCTACGAGCAGTACTTC. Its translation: CASWAGVSYEQYF.

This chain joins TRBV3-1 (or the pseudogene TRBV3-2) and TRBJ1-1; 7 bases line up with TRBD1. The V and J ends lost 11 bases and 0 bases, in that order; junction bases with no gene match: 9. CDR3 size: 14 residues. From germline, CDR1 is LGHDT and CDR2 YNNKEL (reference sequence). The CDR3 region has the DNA TGTGCCGTGGGACAGAGGGCGATGAACACTGAAGCTTTCTTT. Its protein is CAVGQRAMNTEAFF.

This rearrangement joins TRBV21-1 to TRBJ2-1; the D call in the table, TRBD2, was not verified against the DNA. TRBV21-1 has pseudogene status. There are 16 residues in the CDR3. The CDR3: CASPFLAGASDNEQFF. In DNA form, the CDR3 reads TGTGCCAGCCCCTTTTTAGCGGGAGCCTCGGACAATGAGCAGTTCTTC.

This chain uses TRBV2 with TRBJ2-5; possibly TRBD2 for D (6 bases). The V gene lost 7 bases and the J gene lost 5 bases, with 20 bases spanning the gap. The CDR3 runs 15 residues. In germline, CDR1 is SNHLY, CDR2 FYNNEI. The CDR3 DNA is TGTGCCAGCAACGAACACGAGGGGAGGTGGGAGACCCAGTACTTC. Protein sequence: CASNEHEGRWETQYF.

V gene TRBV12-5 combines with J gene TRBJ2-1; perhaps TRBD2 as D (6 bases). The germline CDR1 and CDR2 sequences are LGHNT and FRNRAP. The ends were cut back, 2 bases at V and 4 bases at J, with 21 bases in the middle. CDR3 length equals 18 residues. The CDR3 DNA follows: TGTGCTAGTGGTTTGAAAACATCGGGGACTCCTACTTACAATGAGCAGTTCTTC. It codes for CASGLKTSGTPTYNEQFF.

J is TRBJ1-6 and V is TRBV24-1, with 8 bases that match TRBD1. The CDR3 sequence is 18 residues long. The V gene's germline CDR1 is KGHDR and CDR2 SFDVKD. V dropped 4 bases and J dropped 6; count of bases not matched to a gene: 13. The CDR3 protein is CATSDPKGQGEGNSPLHF. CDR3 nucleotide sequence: TGTGCCACCAGTGACCCAAAAGGACAGGGTGAGGGTAATTCACCCCTCCACTTT.

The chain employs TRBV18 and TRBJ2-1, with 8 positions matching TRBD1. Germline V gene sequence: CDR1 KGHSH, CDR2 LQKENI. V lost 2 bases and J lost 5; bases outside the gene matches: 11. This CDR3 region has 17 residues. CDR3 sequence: CASSPTGRGQVDNEQFF. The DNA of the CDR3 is TGTGCCAGCTCACCAACAGGCAGGGGGCAGGTAGACAATGAGCAGTTCTTC.

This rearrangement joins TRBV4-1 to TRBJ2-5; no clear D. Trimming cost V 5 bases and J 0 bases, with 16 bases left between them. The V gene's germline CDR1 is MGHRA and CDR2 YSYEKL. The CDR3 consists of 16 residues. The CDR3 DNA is TGCGCCAGCAGCTCCACCGCCAACAGTGACCAAGAGACCCAGTACTTC. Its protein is CASSSTANSDQETQYF.

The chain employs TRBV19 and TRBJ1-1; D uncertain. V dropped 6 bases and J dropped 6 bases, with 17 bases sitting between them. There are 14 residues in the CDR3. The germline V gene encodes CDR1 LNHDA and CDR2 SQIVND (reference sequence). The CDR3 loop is CASRQYLRGSEAFF. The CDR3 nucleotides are TGTGCCAGTAGGCAATACCTTCGGGGATCTGAAGCTTTCTTT. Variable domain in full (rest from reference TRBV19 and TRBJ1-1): DGGITQSPKYLFRKEGQNVTLSCEQNLNHDAMYWYRQDPGQGLRLIYYSQIVNDFQKGDIAEGYSVSREKKESFPLTVTSAQKNPTAFYLCASRQYLRGSEAFFGQGTRLTVV.